Each of the 20 T cell receptor beta chains below was sequenced from the same sample in a study of control samples from healthy donors and cancer patients. Using immunoSEQ multiplex PCR, the repertoire was profiled, and TCRdb retains in-frame clones only, with some absent. The sample lists around 170,000 clones, approximately 94% occurring once. What was sequenced was blood. These receptors came from a man aged 30 to 39 in good health.

The V gene is TRBV25-1, the J gene TRBJ1-2; D possibly corresponds to TRBD1 (5 bases). The V and J ends lost 1 base and 5 bases respectively, with 11 bases between them. Germline loops: CDR1 MGHDK, CDR2 SYGVNS. The CDR3 totals 14 residues. The CDR3, as DNA: TGTGCCAGCAGTGAATTTGGTGAGGGGTATGGCTACACCTTC. Amino acids: CASSEFGEGYGYTF.

CDR3 bases: TGTGCCAGTAGGGACAGGAACACCGGGGAGCTGTTTTTT. Translating gives CASRDRNTGELFF. The J gene is TRBJ2-2, the V gene TRBV19; D may be TRBD1 (6 bases). V shed 6 bases and J shed 1 base, with 6 bases lying between them. The CDR3 totals 13 residues. The V gene's germline CDR1 is LNHDA and CDR2 SQIVND (reference sequence).

This chain connects TRBV19 to TRBJ2-3, with D possibly called TRBD1 or TRBD2 (5 bases each). The germline V gene has CDR1 LNHDA and CDR2 SQIVND (reference sequence). The CDR3 is 19 amino acids. V gave up 7 bases and J gave up 0 bases, with 26 bases separating them. The chain's CDR3 is CASTSIGDGQLLSTDTQYF. The CDR3 bases are TGTGCCAGTACCTCTATAGGGGACGGACAACTCCTTAGCACAGATACGCAGTATTTT.

The CDR3 bases are TGTGCCAGTTATAACCGCGATACGCAGTATTTT. Translation gives CASYNRDTQYF. The chain couples TRBV19 to TRBJ2-3; D gene uncertain. The CDR3 consists of 11 residues. Germline V gene lookup returns CDR1 LNHDA and CDR2 SQIVND (reference sequence). With 8 bases removed from V and 6 bases from J, the gap between germline ends came to 9 bases.

The count of this clone is one. The chain joins TRBV6-2 or TRBV6-3 to TRBJ1-1, with unresolved D. Trimming removed 4 bases at V and 0 bases at J, with 6 bases between. The CDR3 spans 13 residues. Germline lookup yields CDR1 MNHEY and CDR2 SVGEGT. CDR3 region: CASSSSVNTEAFF. DNA of the CDR3: TGTGCCAGCAGTTCCTCAGTGAACACTGAAGCTTTCTTT.

The rearrangement links TRBV19 to TRBJ2-3; unclear D gene. CDR1 and CDR2 (germline): LNHDA, SQIVND (reference sequence). Trimming cost V 3 bases and J 3 bases, with 16 bases left between them. This CDR3 spans 16 amino acids. This CDR3 is CASSILAGAETDTQYF. CDR3 DNA: TGTGCCAGTAGTATTTTGGCTGGCGCGGAAACAGATACGCAGTATTTT. Based on the CDR3 plus reference TRBV19 and TRBJ2-3, the full variable domain is DGGITQSPKYLFRKEGQNVTLSCEQNLNHDAMYWYRQDPGQGLRLIYYSQIVNDFQKGDIAEGYSVSREKKESFPLTVTSAQKNPTAFYLCASSILAGAETDTQYFGPGTRLTVL.

The chain is built from TRBV18 and TRBJ1-2; D remains ambiguous. CDR3 length equals 13 residues. The V gene's germline CDR1 is KGHSH and CDR2 LQKENI. Trimming removed 0 bases at V and 8 bases at J, with 10 bases between. DNA of the CDR3: TGTGCCAGCTCACCACCGCGGACCGGGGGCTACACCTTC. It translates to CASSPPRTGGYTF.

This chain connects TRBV2 to TRBJ1-1, with D perhaps matching TRBD1 (5 bases). The CDR3 consists of 14 residues. V lost 2 bases, J lost 1 base, and 8 bases lay in between. Germline lookup yields CDR1 SNHLY and CDR2 FYNNEI. CDR3 DNA sequence: TGTGCCAGCAGTGAATGGGGGTGGAACACTGAAGCTTTCTTT. This sequence encodes CASSEWGWNTEAFF.

As regards this clone: The same CDR3 arises from other DNA sequences in this sample as well. V is TRBV14 and J is TRBJ1-1; D ambiguous. V lost 1 base and J 0 bases, leaving 9 bases between the germline ends. This CDR3 is 15 amino acids long. Per germline, CDR1 SGHDN and CDR2 FVKESK. The CDR3 is CASSQAGALNTEAFF. Written as DNA, the CDR3 is TGTGCCAGCAGCCAAGCCGGAGCCCTGAACACTGAAGCTTTCTTT.

V gene TRBV5-1 combines with J gene TRBJ1-2; 7 bases agree with TRBD1. CDR1 SGHRS and CDR2 YFSETQ come from the germline V gene. The J segment lost 4 bases and the V segment lost 2 bases, leaving 5 bases of the junction unmatched. The CDR3 runs to 14 residues. The CDR3 coding sequence is TGCGCCAGCAGCTTTCAAGGGGGCGCCTATGGCTACACCTTC. Protein: CASSFQGGAYGYTF.

The chain couples TRBV29-1 to TRBJ1-2; D gene ambiguous. The CDR3 is 8 amino acids. Germline-derived CDR1 and CDR2 are SQVTM and ANQGSEA. Trimming pared 3 bases from V and 8 bases from J, leaving 1 base between. This chain's CDR3 is CSVDGYTF. The DNA of the CDR3 is TGCAGCGTTGACGGCTACACCTTC.

In its sample, this clone was seen once. The chain carries TRBV18 and TRBJ2-1; possible D gene TRBD2, 5 bases. There are 16 residues in the CDR3. CDR1 and CDR2 (germline): KGHSH, LQKENI. Trimming left V 3 bases short and J 0 bases short, with 12 bases between. For the CDR3, the DNA is TGTGCCAGCTCACCCTTGGACGGAGGCTCCTACAATGAGCAGTTCTTC. Translated, it gives CASSPLDGGSYNEQFF. Full variable domain (rest looked up from reference TRBV18 and TRBJ2-1): NAGVMQNPRHLVRRRGQEARLRCSPMKGHSHVYWYRQLPEEGLKFMVYLQKENIIDESGMPKERFSAEFPKEGPSILRIQQVVRGDSAAYFCASSPLDGGSYNEQFFGPGTRLTVL.

This chain uses TRBV5-6 with TRBJ2-7, with a possible D match to TRBD2 (6 bases). V was cut by 3 bases and J by 4 bases, with 14 bases left in between. Germline V lookup: CDR1 SGHDT, CDR2 YYEEEE. The CDR3 contains 14 residues. CDR3 residues: CASSSNRGKYEQYF. The CDR3 bases are TGTGCCAGCAGCTCGAATCGGGGGAAATACGAGCAGTACTTC.

The V and J genes are TRBV3-1 (or the pseudogene TRBV3-2) and TRBJ2-1; TRBD1 agrees at 8 bases. The CDR3 length is 20 residues. The J segment lost 0 bases and the V segment lost 2 bases, leaving 15 bases of the junction unmatched. Germline-derived CDR1 and CDR2 are LGHDT and YNNKEL (reference sequence). The CDR3 DNA reads as TGTGCCAGCAGCCAACGCCTGGGACAGGCCGACCGGAGCTCCTACAATGAGCAGTTCTTC. Translated: CASSQRLGQADRSSYNEQFF.

The chain employs TRBV2 and TRBJ2-5; 13 bases agree with TRBD2. The J segment lost 5 bases and the V segment lost 7 bases, leaving 13 bases of the junction unmatched. Looked up from germline, CDR1 is SNHLY and CDR2 is FYNNEI. There are 17 residues in the CDR3. This CDR3 reads CASKFGLAGDGGETQYF. CDR3 nucleotide sequence: TGTGCCAGCAAATTCGGACTAGCGGGGGATGGTGGGGAGACCCAGTACTTC.

The V and J genes are TRBV10-3 and TRBJ1-6; no firm D call. V was shortened by 7 bases and J by 8 bases, with 12 bases between the two germline ends. The germline V gene has CDR1 ENHRY and CDR2 SYGVKD. The CDR3 sequence is 13 residues long. The CDR3 DNA is TGTGCCATCAATCCCGTCTGGGATTCACCCCTCCACTTT. This translates into CAINPVWDSPLHF.

The chain couples TRBV2 to TRBJ1-5; weak D call: TRBD1 (5 bases). Germline CDR1 SNHLY, CDR2 FYNNEI. With 3 bases removed from V and 2 bases from J, the gap between germline ends came to 14 bases. This CDR3 has 16 residues. CDR3 amino acids: CASSDRGARGNQPQHF. CDR3 sequence (DNA): TGTGCCAGCAGTGATAGGGGTGCCAGGGGCAATCAGCCCCAGCATTTT.

This chain uses TRBV29-1 with TRBJ1-2; D perhaps matches TRBD1 (6 bases). V was shortened by 0 bases and J by 6 bases, with 11 bases between the two germline ends. CDR1 is SQVTM, CDR2 ANQGSEA, per germline. The CDR3 is 13 amino acids. In nucleotides, the CDR3 is TGCAGCGTTGAAGATTGGGGGCTGAATGGCTACACCTTC. This translates into CSVEDWGLNGYTF.

The chain recombines TRBV5-1 with TRBJ1-1, with 8 positions matching TRBD1. CDR3 length: 15 amino acids. With V trimmed by 4 bases and J by 3 bases, 8 bases remained unmatched. Per germline, CDR1 SGHRS and CDR2 YFSETQ. The CDR3 here is CASSLRTGKDTEAFF. The CDR3 DNA reads TGCGCCAGCAGCCTAAGGACAGGGAAGGACACTGAAGCTTTCTTT.

This rearrangement joins TRBV29-1 to TRBJ2-1; D may be TRBD1 or TRBD2 (5 bases each). The V end lost 4 bases, the J end lost 0 bases, and 16 bases lay between the germline ends. The CDR3 runs to 16 residues. CDR1 SQVTM and CDR2 ANQGSEA come from the germline V gene. CDR3 residues: CSVAGQAGVSYNEQFF. The CDR3 bases are TGCAGCGTTGCGGGGCAAGCAGGCGTCTCCTACAATGAGCAGTTCTTC.